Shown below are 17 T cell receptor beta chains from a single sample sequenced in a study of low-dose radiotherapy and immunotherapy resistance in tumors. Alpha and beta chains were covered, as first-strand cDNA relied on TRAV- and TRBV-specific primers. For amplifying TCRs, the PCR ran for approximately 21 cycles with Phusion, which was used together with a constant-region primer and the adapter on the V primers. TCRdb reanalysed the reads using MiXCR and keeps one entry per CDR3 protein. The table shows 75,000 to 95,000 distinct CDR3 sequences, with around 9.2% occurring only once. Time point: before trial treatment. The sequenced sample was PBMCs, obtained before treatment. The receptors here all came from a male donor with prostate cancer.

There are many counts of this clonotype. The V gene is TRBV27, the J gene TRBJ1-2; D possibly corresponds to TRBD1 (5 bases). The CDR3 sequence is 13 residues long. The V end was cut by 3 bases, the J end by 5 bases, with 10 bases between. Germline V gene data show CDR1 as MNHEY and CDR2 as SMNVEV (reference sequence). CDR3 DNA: TGTGCCAGCAGTTTCGGGGGGTGGTATGGCTACACCTTC. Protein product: CASSFGGWYGYTF.

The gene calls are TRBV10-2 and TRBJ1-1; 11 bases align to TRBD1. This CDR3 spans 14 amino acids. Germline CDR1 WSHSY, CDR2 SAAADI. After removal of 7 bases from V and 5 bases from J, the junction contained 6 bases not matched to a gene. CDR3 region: CASMGQGVETEAFF. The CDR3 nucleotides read TGCGCCAGCATGGGACAGGGGGTTGAAACTGAAGCTTTCTTT.

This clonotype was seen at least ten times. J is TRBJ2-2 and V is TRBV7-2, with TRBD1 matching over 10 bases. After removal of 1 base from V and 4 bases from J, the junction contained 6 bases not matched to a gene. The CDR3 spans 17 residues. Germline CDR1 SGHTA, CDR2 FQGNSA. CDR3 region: CASSLVRDRGGTGELFF. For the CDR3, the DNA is TGTGCCAGCAGCTTAGTTCGGGACAGGGGAGGCACCGGGGAGCTGTTTTTT.

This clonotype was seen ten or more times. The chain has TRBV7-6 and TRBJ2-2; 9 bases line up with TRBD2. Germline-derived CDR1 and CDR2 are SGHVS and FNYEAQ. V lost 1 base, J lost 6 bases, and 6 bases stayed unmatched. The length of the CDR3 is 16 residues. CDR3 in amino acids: CASSLDPAGGSGELFF. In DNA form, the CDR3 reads TGTGCCAGCAGCTTAGATCCAGCGGGAGGTTCCGGGGAGCTGTTTTTT.

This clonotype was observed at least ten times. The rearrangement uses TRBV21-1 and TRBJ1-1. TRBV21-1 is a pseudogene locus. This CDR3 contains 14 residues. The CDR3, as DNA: TGTGCCAGCGTCGAGGCGACTGGGAACACTGAAGCTTTCTTT. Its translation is CASVEATGNTEAFF.

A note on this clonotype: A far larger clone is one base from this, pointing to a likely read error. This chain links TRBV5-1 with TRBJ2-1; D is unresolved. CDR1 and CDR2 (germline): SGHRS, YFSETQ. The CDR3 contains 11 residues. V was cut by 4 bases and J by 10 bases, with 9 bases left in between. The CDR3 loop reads CASSTPYEQFF. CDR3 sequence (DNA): TGCGCCAGCAGCACCCCCTACGAGCAGTTCTTC.

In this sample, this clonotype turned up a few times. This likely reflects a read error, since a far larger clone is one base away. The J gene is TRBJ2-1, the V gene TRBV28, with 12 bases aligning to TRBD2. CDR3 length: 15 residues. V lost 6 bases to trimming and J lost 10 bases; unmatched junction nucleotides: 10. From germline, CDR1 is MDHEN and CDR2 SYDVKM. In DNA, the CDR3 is TGTGCCAGCAGGCTAGCGGGAGGGATCTCCTACGAGCAGTTCTTC. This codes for CASRLAGGISYEQFF.

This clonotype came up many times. This chain's CDR3 is CSAKGQYYGYTF. The CDR3 DNA reads TGCAGTGCAAAAGGGCAGTACTATGGCTACACCTTC. The gene calls are TRBV20-1 and TRBJ1-2; D gene unclear. The CDR3 consists of 12 residues. In germline, CDR1 is DFQATT, CDR2 SNEGSKA (reference sequence). V was clipped by 6 bases and J by 3 bases, with 11 bases between them.

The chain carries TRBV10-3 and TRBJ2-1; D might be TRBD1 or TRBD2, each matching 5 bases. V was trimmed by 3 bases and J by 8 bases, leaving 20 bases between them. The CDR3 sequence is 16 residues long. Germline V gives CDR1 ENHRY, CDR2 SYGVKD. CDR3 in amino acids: CAISDVGALYPDEQFF. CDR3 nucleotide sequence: TGTGCCATCAGTGATGTCGGGGCCCTATACCCTGATGAGCAGTTCTTC.

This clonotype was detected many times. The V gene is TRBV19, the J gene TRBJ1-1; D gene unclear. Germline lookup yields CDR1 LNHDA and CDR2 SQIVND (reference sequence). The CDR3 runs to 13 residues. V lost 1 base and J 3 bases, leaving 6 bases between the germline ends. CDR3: CASSIGSDTEAFF. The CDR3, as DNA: TGTGCCAGTAGTATAGGCTCGGACACTGAAGCTTTCTTT.

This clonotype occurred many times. The DNA of the CDR3 is TGTGCCAGCAGTGACAGGGGCCAAGAGACCCAGTACTTC. This codes for CASSDRGQETQYF. The chain joins TRBV2 to TRBJ2-5; maybe TRBD1 (6 bases). Germline-derived CDR1 and CDR2 are SNHLY and FYNNEI. Trimming shortened V by 3 bases and J by 1 base, and 6 bases separated the two germline ends. This CDR3 is built from 13 residues. The whole variable domain, filled in from reference TRBV2 and TRBJ2-5, reads EPEVTQTPSHQVTQMGQEVILRCVPISNHLYFYWYRQILGQKVEFLVSFYNNEISEKSEIFDDQFSVERPDGSNFTLKIRSTKLEDSAMYFCASSDRGQETQYFGPGTRLLVL.

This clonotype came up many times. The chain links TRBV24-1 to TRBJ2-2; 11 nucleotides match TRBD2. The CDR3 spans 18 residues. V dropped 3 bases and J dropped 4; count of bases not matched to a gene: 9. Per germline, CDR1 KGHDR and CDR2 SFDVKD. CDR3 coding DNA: TGTGCCACCAGTGATGTAGCGGGAGGGCCGGGGAGCACCGGGGAGCTGTTTTTT. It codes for CATSDVAGGPGSTGELFF.

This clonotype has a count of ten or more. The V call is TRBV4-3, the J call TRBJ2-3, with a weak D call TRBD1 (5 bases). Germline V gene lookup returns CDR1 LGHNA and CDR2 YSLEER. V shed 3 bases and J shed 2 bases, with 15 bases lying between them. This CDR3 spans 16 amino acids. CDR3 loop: CASSQRLDTYTDTQYF. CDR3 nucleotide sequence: TGCGCCAGCAGCCAGCGTCTGGACACCTACACAGATACGCAGTATTTT.

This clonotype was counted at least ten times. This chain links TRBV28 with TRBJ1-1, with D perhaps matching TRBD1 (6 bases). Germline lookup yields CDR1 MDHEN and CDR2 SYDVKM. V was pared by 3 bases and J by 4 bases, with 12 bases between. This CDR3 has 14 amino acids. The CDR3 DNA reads TGTGCCAGCAGTTTCGGGGGGCGGGGCACTGAAGCTTTCTTT. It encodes CASSFGGRGTEAFF.

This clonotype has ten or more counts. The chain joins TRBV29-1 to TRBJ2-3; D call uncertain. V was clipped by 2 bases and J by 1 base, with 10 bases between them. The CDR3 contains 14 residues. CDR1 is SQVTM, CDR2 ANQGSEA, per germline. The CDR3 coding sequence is TGCAGCGTTGAAAGTGAGGCAGGCACAGATACGCAGTATTTT. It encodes CSVESEAGTDTQYF.

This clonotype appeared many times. In DNA form, the CDR3 reads TGTGCCAGCACCAGACTAGCGGGGAACGGGGAGCTGTTTTTT. Encoded protein: CASTRLAGNGELFF. The chain is built from TRBV7-2 and TRBJ2-2, with 11 bases aligning to TRBD2. Germline values: CDR1 SGHTA, CDR2 FQGNSA. This CDR3 has 14 residues. V dropped 7 bases and J dropped 7; count of bases not matched to a gene: 5.

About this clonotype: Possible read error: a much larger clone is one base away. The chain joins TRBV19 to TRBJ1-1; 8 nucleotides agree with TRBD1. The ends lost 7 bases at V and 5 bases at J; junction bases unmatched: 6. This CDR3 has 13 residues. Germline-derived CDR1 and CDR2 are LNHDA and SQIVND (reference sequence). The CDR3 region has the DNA TGTGCCAGTATTGATGACAGGGGAACTGAAGCTTTCTTT. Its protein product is CASIDDRGTEAFF.